What follows is one T cell receptor beta chain and its context. Its antigen is still unknown. This specimen belongs to a study of CXCR3-negative and CXCR3-positive naive CD8 T cells (dated by TCRdb to the late 2010s). Turning to the overall study: In total, some 140 million TRB reads were obtained, corresponding to roughly 1.5 +/- 0.3 million reads per library. Diversity and physicochemical repertoire analyses covered some eleven donors pooled from two independent experiments. TRBV-TRBJ cluster analysis included naive subsets from a handful of donors and memory cells from 3 donors.

The cysteine opens and the phenylalanine closes a CDR3 of 13 amino acids. No DNA accompanies this entry. From the germline V gene, CDR1 is SQVTM and CDR2 is ANQGSEA. General conclusions and limits of the study: Comparably high repertoire diversity was found in both naive subsets, whereas much lower repertoire diversity was found in memory CD8+ T cells. Because surface CD5, which is linked to self-reactivity in mice, was comparable between the naive subsets, TCR interaction strength was also inferred from the physicochemical properties of TRB CDR3s. CXCR3 expression partially decreased after cryopreservation, so most assays used freshly isolated PBMCs. TRB CDR3s from CXCR3-positive naive cells showed higher hydrophobicity (lower Kidera factor 4), lower energy, and higher strength and volume indices than CXCR3-negative naive cells. Naive CXCR3-negative and CXCR3-positive cells from the same donor showed similar TRBV-TRBJ usage, whereas memory cells showed distinct patterns.

For every CD8+ T cell subset, over 250,000 cells were flow-sorted straight into RLT lysis buffer, and each subset was sorted in triplicate. To keep memory contaminants out, a stringent definition of naive CD8+ T cells was applied: CD45RO-CCR7+CD27+CD95-. Peripheral blood mononuclear cells were isolated from buffy coats using standard density gradient centrifugation. A FACSAria III was used to flow-sort naive CD8+ T cells into CXCR3-negative and CXCR3-positive populations. An RNeasy Mini Kit was used to extract total RNA from the sorted cells. The listed sequencing device is NextSeq 550. The Human TCR Profiling Kit (MiLaboratory) was used to prepare UMI-labeled 5' RACE TRB cDNA libraries. The full amount of extracted RNA was used for cDNA synthesis, and the full amount of resulting cDNA was used for PCR amplification. The libraries were made side by side, with each library going through the same number of PCR cycles. The study's processing was this. About 49,000 +/- 11,000 unique UMI-labeled TRB cDNA molecules per library were extracted with MIGEC and MiXCR, with at least two reads per UMI required. On average, each library contained 40,000 +/- 10,000 functional in-frame TRB CDR3 nucleotide clonotypes without stop codons. After each sample was downsampled to 5000 UMI-labeled TRB molecules, VDJtools was used to calculate diversity metrics such as normalized Shannon-Wiener and Chao1. Clonotype-size-weighted physicochemical properties of the central five CDR3 residues (interaction energy, strength, volume and Kidera factor 4) were computed in VDJtools. Through TCRdb reprocessing, the reads give one entry per CDR3 protein sequence; DNA is omitted. TCRdb, rather than the study authors, made the V and J calls. The sample table holds about 90,000 distinct CDR3 sequences. Of the sample, around 0.99% falls within the top ten clones.

Here the chain combines TRBV29-1 and TRBJ2-7; absent DNA, TCRdb's TRBD1 call cannot be checked. This clonotype was sampled from a human donor in good health. Some clones in this sample may be carry-over from other donors' samples. What was sequenced was naive CXCR3- CD8+ T cells from blood. Per the publication, the cell subset or site label means: CD45RO-CCR7+CD27+CD95- naive CD8+ T cells lacking CXCR3 (TNR3-). The CDR3: CSGTGTGIGEQYF.